This TCR beta chain was retrieved from a study of neurological immune-mediated disorders. Regarding the study as a whole: None of the CDR3 amino acid sequences of expanded clones were shared across subjects, and this suggested private repertoires in all groups.

With 10-nucleotide random UMIs included, cDNA was synthesized by 5'RACE. TCRdb re-analysed the 5' RACE reads in MiXCR, keeping a single row per CDR3 protein. The sample has roughly 10,000 distinct CDR3 sequences; 20% to 25% are singletons. The sorted libraries were prepared using about a million CD4+ or CD8+ T cells that had themselves been sorted. With regard to this clonotype: Its specificity is not known.

Sequenced input: CD8+ T cells from blood. The TCR originated in a woman in her 40s with multiple sclerosis.

The CDR3 sequence: CASRAGTGGRETQYF. The CDR3 bases are TGTGCCAGCAGAGCCGGGACAGGGGGTCGAGAGACCCAGTACTTC. The chain recombines TRBV6-5 with TRBJ2-5; 11 bases map to TRBD1. After removal of 6 bases from V and 4 bases from J, the junction contained 7 bases not matched to a gene. There are 15 residues in the CDR3. Per the germline V gene, CDR1 is MNHEY and CDR2 is SVGAGI.